This passage covers 29 T cell receptor beta chains from one sample sequenced in a study of T-cell memory formation after mild COVID-19. A single record per CDR3 protein comes from TCRdb applying MiXCR to the 5' RACE reads. The data contain hundreds of thousands of distinct CDR3 sequences, roughly 20% of them singletons. The sample was PBMCs or a T cell subset sorted from them (not recorded which). These receptors were obtained from an adult woman who had mild COVID-19 (a few samples of this study predate the infection). Cell type and time point are not known.

The J gene is TRBJ2-3, the V gene TRBV7-2; 13 bases fit TRBD2. CDR3 length: 17 amino acids. Trimming took 5 bases from V and 3 from J; bases not matched to a gene: 8. CDR1 and CDR2 from the germline V gene are SGHTA and FQGNSA. The CDR3, as DNA: TGTGCCAGCAGCCCCCGGACTAGCGGGAGTAGGACAGATACGCAGTATTTT. Residues: CASSPRTSGSRTDTQYF.

The chain recombines TRBV9 with TRBJ1-5; D gene ambiguous. Trimming took 0 bases from V and 6 from J, leaving 10 bases between them. This CDR3 comprises 14 residues. Germline V gives CDR1 SGDLS, CDR2 YYNGEE. CDR3 in amino acids: CASSVEGKSQPQHF. Written as DNA, the CDR3 is TGTGCCAGCAGCGTAGAAGGGAAGAGTCAGCCCCAGCATTTT.

In its sample, this clonotype was seen a few times. This sequence joins TRBV5-1 and TRBJ2-3, with D maybe TRBD2 (7 bases). Trimming shortened V by 4 bases and J by 2 bases, and 14 bases separated the two germline ends. The CDR3 consists of 15 residues. CDR1 is SGHRS and CDR2 is YFSETQ in the germline V gene. This CDR3 is CASSGGGRNTDTQYF. The CDR3 DNA reads TGCGCCAGCAGCGGGGGCGGGAGAAACACAGATACGCAGTATTTT.

This clonotype was seen just once. The genes are TRBV20-1 and TRBJ1-5; 11 nucleotides match TRBD1. The germline gives CDR1 DFQATT, CDR2 SNEGSKA (reference sequence). The V segment lost 6 bases and the J segment 7 bases; nucleotides outside the gene matches: 8. The CDR3 is 14 residues long. The CDR3 DNA reads as TGCAGTGCCTTAGCCGGGACAGGGGGACAGCCCCAGCATTTT. Translated: CSALAGTGGQPQHF.

This clonotype has only a few counts. The chain recombines TRBV29-1 with TRBJ2-7, with D possibly TRBD1 on 6 matching bases. The CDR3 is 13 amino acids. Trimming took 3 bases from V and 4 from J, leaving 13 bases between them. Germline CDR1 is SQVTM and CDR2 is ANQGSEA. The CDR3 bases are TGCAGCGTTGAGAGTCGGCAGGGGTACGAGCAGTACTTC. Amino acid sequence: CSVESRQGYEQYF.

This chain uses TRBV30 with TRBJ1-3, with no clear D. The CDR3 sequence is 14 residues long. Germline CDR1 is GTSNPN and CDR2 is SVGIG (reference sequence). Between the trimmed V and J ends, which lost 2 bases and 0 bases, there was a span of 8 bases. This CDR3 is CAWSSFSSGNTIYF. CDR3 DNA: TGTGCCTGGAGTAGTTTCAGCTCTGGAAACACCATATATTTT.

There are a few counts of this clonotype. The rearrangement links TRBV7-9 to TRBJ2-2; a possible D gene is TRBD1 (5 bases). Germline loops: CDR1 SEHNR, CDR2 FQNEAQ (reference sequence). Trimming took off 8 bases at V and 0 bases at J, with 13 bases between the two ends. This CDR3 has 15 amino acids. The CDR3 DNA is TGTGCCAGCGCCAGGGAATCCGCGAACACCGGGGAGCTGTTTTTT. As protein: CASARESANTGELFF. The whole variable domain, filled in from reference TRBV7-9 and TRBJ2-2, reads DTGVSQNPRHKITKRGQNVTFRCDPISEHNRLYWYRQTLGQGPEFLTYFQNEAQLEKSRLLSDRFSAERPKGSFSTLEIQRTEQGDSAMYLCASARESANTGELFFGEGSRLTVL.

The chain is built from TRBV14 and TRBJ2-3; 9 bases map to TRBD2. This CDR3 is built from 17 residues. From germline, CDR1 is SGHDN and CDR2 FVKESK. The V and J ends lost 3 bases and 2 bases, in that order; junction bases with no gene match: 9. CDR3 sequence (DNA): TGTGCCAGCAGCCACGCGGTTAGCGGGGGATACACAGATACGCAGTATTTT. It translates to CASSHAVSGGYTDTQYF.

The chain has TRBV3-1 and TRBJ2-1; D remains ambiguous. Deletions cut 0 bases from V and 14 bases from J, with 11 bases between. This CDR3 spans 12 amino acids. Germline lookup yields CDR1 LGHDT and CDR2 YNNKEL (reference sequence). The CDR3 loop reads CASSQEYNRKFF. CDR3 DNA: TGTGCCAGCAGCCAAGAATATAACAGAAAGTTCTTC.

The chain recombines TRBV27 with TRBJ2-5; TRBD2 aligns across 10 bases. This CDR3 has 12 amino acids. CDR1 is MNHEY, CDR2 SMNVEV, per germline (reference sequence). After removal of 8 bases from V and 9 bases from J, the junction contained 6 bases not matched to a gene. CDR3 region: CASGLAEGSQYF. The CDR3 DNA follows: TGTGCCAGCGGACTAGCGGAGGGCTCCCAGTACTTC.

This clonotype has a handful of counts. As DNA, the CDR3 is TGCAGTGCTAGGGAGGAGGGGCTTGGCACTGAAGCTTTCTTT. Translating gives CSAREEGLGTEAFF. This rearrangement joins TRBV20-1 to TRBJ1-1; D may be TRBD1 (5 bases). Germline lookup yields CDR1 DFQATT and CDR2 SNEGSKA (reference sequence). CDR3 length equals 14 residues. Trimming removed 3 bases from V and 4 bases from J, with 15 bases in between.

This clonotype was counted between two and nine times. CDR3 coding DNA: TGTGCCAGCAGTTTAGACGCCAAGCCCCAGCATTTT. It encodes CASSLDAKPQHF. The V and J genes are TRBV12-3 or TRBV12-4 and TRBJ1-5; D is ambiguous. Trimming removed 1 base at V and 8 bases at J, with 6 bases between. The CDR3 consists of 12 residues.

The table lists this clonotype with a few counts. The V call is TRBV6-6, the J call TRBJ1-3, with unresolved D. The CDR3 is 15 amino acids. Trimming took off 7 bases at V and 9 bases at J, with 22 bases between the two ends. The V gene's germline CDR1 is MNHNY and CDR2 SVGAGI (reference sequence). This CDR3 is CASIHWGLTGPTIYF. CDR3 in DNA: TGTGCCAGCATCCATTGGGGTCTAACTGGCCCCACCATATATTTT.

The gene calls are TRBV18 and TRBJ1-1, with 7 bases aligning to TRBD1. Trimming at V came to 3 bases and at J to 5 bases, leaving 6 bases not matched to a gene. Looked up from germline, CDR1 is KGHSH and CDR2 is LQKENI. The CDR3 sequence is 14 residues long. CDR3 in DNA: TGTGCCAGCTCACCTTCGACAGGGTGGACTGAAGCTTTCTTT. Its translation is CASSPSTGWTEAFF.

V is TRBV6-2 or TRBV6-3 and J is TRBJ1-5; D possibly corresponds to TRBD1 (6 bases). The CDR3 length is 18 residues. Per the germline V gene, CDR1 is MNHEY and CDR2 is SVGEGT. Trimming removed 6 bases from V and 6 bases from J, with 27 bases in between. CDR3 in DNA: TGTGCCAGCAGCTTCCTGTTAAAGCCGGGACATCGGGGTCAGCCCCAGCATTTT. Protein sequence: CASSFLLKPGHRGQPQHF.

The chain uses TRBV6-5 and TRBJ1-3; no clear D. With 0 bases removed from V and 0 bases from J, the gap between germline ends came to 18 bases. The CDR3 has 19 amino acids. Germline V lookup: CDR1 MNHEY, CDR2 SVGAGI. CDR3 bases: TGTGCCAGCAGTTACTCTTATGCAATAGGACTGAGCTCTGGAAACACCATATATTTT. It yields the protein CASSYSYAIGLSSGNTIYF.

The sample holds a few counts of this clonotype. This rearrangement joins TRBV6-5 to TRBJ2-6; possible D gene TRBD2, 7 bases. Germline V gene lookup returns CDR1 MNHEY and CDR2 SVGAGI. The V gene lost 7 bases and the J gene lost 1 base, with 14 bases spanning the gap. The CDR3 sequence is 16 residues long. This chain's CDR3 is CASTQGGGSGANVLTF. CDR3 in DNA: TGTGCCAGCACACAAGGGGGGGGGTCTGGGGCCAACGTCCTGACTTTC.

The gene calls are TRBV23-1 and TRBJ2-3; tentatively, D is TRBD1 (6 bases). TRBV23-1 is an ORF, with its function uncertain. The CDR3 has 16 amino acids. The V end was cut by 3 bases, the J end by 8 bases, with 21 bases between. CDR3 sequence reads: CASSQFQGHFRGTQYF. CDR3 nucleotides: TGCGCCAGCAGTCAGTTCCAGGGACACTTTAGGGGTACGCAGTATTTT.

This clonotype appeared a single time. This chain joins TRBV24-1 and TRBJ1-1; maybe TRBD1 (6 bases). Germline CDR1 reads KGHDR; CDR2 reads SFDVKD. The V and J ends lost 10 bases and 8 bases respectively, with 13 bases between them. The CDR3 runs to 11 residues. CDR3 DNA sequence: TGTGCCACAGAGGGGGGATCCGAAGCTTTCTTT. Amino acid sequence: CATEGGSEAFF.

This clonotype was seen more than once but under ten times. This sequence joins TRBV6-6 and TRBJ1-1; D perhaps matches TRBD1 (5 bases). Germline CDR1 reads MNHNY; CDR2 reads SVGAGI (reference sequence). This CDR3 comprises 17 residues. The germline V and J ends were trimmed by 5 bases and 4 bases, with 23 bases remaining between them. DNA for the CDR3: TGTGCCAGCAGTGAACTCCGGGGCGACCGGCCCGGCACTGAAGCTTTCTTT. Translated: CASSELRGDRPGTEAFF.

This clonotype was seen more than once but under ten times. The chain recombines TRBV20-1 with TRBJ1-2; D is unresolved. CDR3 size: 15 residues. Germline V gene sequence: CDR1 DFQATT, CDR2 SNEGSKA (reference sequence). Trimming cost V 0 bases and J 2 bases, with 13 bases left between them. The CDR3 DNA is TGCAGTGCTAGAGATCGCTACCGCGAAAACTATGGCTACACCTTC. Translated, it gives CSARDRYRENYGYTF.

This clonotype was recorded a few times. V gene TRBV7-2 combines with J gene TRBJ1-2; no firm D call. Trimming pared 1 base from V and 6 bases from J, leaving 12 bases between. The CDR3 sequence is 14 residues long. Germline V CDR1 and CDR2: SGHTA, FQGNSA. CDR3 residues: CASSLEGRAHGYTF. The CDR3 DNA follows: TGTGCCAGCAGCTTAGAGGGTAGGGCACATGGCTACACCTTC.

The chain couples TRBV20-1 to TRBJ2-1; D uncertain. Germline V lookup: CDR1 DFQATT, CDR2 SNEGSKA (reference sequence). Trimming left V 0 bases short and J 0 bases short, with 15 bases between. The CDR3 is 17 amino acids. The CDR3 spells CSARDYQDGPSYNEQFF. In DNA, the CDR3 is TGCAGTGCTAGAGACTACCAGGACGGACCCTCCTACAATGAGCAGTTCTTC.

The chain employs TRBV7-3 and TRBJ1-2; D unclear. CDR1 SGHTA and CDR2 FQGTGA come from the germline V gene. The ends were cut back, 5 bases at V and 8 bases at J, with 15 bases in the middle. The CDR3 consists of 13 residues. CDR3 sequence reads: CASSPSPWEGYTF. CDR3 bases: TGTGCCAGCAGCCCGTCGCCCTGGGAAGGCTACACCTTC. Supplemented by reference TRBV7-3 and TRBJ1-2, the full variable domain reads GAGVSQTPSNKVTEKGKYVELRCDPISGHTALYWYRQSLGQGPEFLIYFQGTGAADDSGLPNDRFFAVRPEGSVSTLKIQRTERGDSAVYLCASSPSPWEGYTFGSGTRLTVV.

V is TRBV12-3 or TRBV12-4 and J is TRBJ2-2, with D unclear. The V gene lost 3 bases and the J gene lost 4 bases, with 12 bases spanning the gap. The length of the CDR3 is 15 residues. Here the CDR3 DNA reads TGTGCCAGCAGTTTGTCTTTTAAGTCCACCGGGGAGCTGTTTTTT. This codes for CASSLSFKSTGELFF.

This clonotype was recorded a few times. J is TRBJ2-1 and V is TRBV7-9; D unclear. The V end lost 1 base, the J end lost 9 bases, and 16 bases lay between the germline ends. Per germline, CDR1 SEHNR and CDR2 FQNEAQ (reference sequence). This CDR3 has 15 residues. In DNA, the CDR3 is TGTGCCAGCAGCTTAGTTGGGCTAGATGTGGGTGAGCAGTTCTTC. This encodes CASSLVGLDVGEQFF.

This chain's CDR3 is CASSFRTGVYNEQFF. CDR3 bases: TGCGCCAGCAGCTTCAGGACAGGGGTCTACAATGAGCAGTTCTTC. The chain employs TRBV5-1 and TRBJ2-1, with 9 bases that match TRBD1. V trimming: 2 bases; J trimming: 3 bases; junction bases outside the gene matches: 3. CDR1 SGHRS and CDR2 YFSETQ come from the germline V gene. This CDR3 has 15 amino acids. Using reference TRBV5-1 and TRBJ2-1 for the parts outside the CDR3, the full variable domain is KAGVTQTPRYLIKTRGQQVTLSCSPISGHRSVSWYQQTPGQGLQFLFEYFSETQRNKGNFPGRFSGRQFSNSRSEMNVSTLELGDSALYLCASSFRTGVYNEQFFGPGTRLTVL.

This clonotype was seen ten or more times. This sequence joins TRBV7-9 and TRBJ1-2, with D possibly matching TRBD1 (6 bases). Germline CDR1 is SEHNR and CDR2 is FQNEAQ (reference sequence). Trimming left V 5 bases short and J 8 bases short, with 15 bases between. The CDR3 spans 13 residues. CDR3 nucleotide sequence: TGTGCCAGCAGCCCGACAGGAGTTTACGGCTACACCTTC. This translates into CASSPTGVYGYTF.

This clonotype was observed a handful of times. The chain couples TRBV27 to TRBJ1-1, with a possible D match to TRBD1 (6 bases). The CDR3 totals 16 residues. Germline-derived CDR1 and CDR2 are MNHEY and SMNVEV (reference sequence). V lost 3 bases and J lost 0, with 14 bases in between. CDR3 amino acids: CASSFRQVTMNTEAFF. The CDR3 bases are TGTGCCAGCAGTTTTAGACAGGTTACGATGAACACTGAAGCTTTCTTT.